Listed below are T cell receptor beta chains from one sample, sequenced in a study of metastatic and nonmetastatic thyroid tumors. TCRdb re-called clones via MiXCR from the PCR reads. The table lists around 35,000 clones, about 15% of them singletons, with more than 4.5% in the top ten. Material for sequencing was blood. The source is a female donor with papillary thyroid cancer or a benign thyroid nodule (not recorded which). Some clones in this sample may be carry-over from other donors' samples. Both conserved end residues are part of each CDR3. D genes are given only for firm matches. Part of the rows lack a size; the others show once, few, many or a class for expanded clones.

-	TRBV4-1	TRBJ1-1	many	TGCGCCAGCAGCCAAGGATTCGGCATGAACACTGAAGCTTTCTTT	CASSQGFGMNTEAFF
-	TRBV4-1	TRBJ1-2	-	TGCGCCAGCAGCCAAGTTGGGTTTGGCTACACCTTC	CASSQVGFGYTF
-	TRBV5-4	TRBJ2-5	-	TGTGCCAGCAGCTTGGGGGACAACCCCGCGGAGACCCAGTACTTC	CASSLGDNPAETQYF
TRBD1	TRBV30	TRBJ1-4	many	TGTGCCTGGAGTCAGGGGGCTGCTAATGAAAAACTGTTTTTT	CAWSQGAANEKLFF
-	TRBV7-6	TRBJ1-6	-	TGTACCAGCAGCTTGAAGGGAGTTGAACATAATTCACCCCTCCACTTT	CTSSLKGVEHNSPLHF
-	TRBV5-1	TRBJ1-1	many	TGCGCCAGCAGAACCCCGGGGGAGTTCACTGAAGCTTTCTTT	CASRTPGEFTEAFF
TRBD2	TRBV5-1	TRBJ2-2	many	TGCGCCAGCCAAAGGACTAGCGCGAACACCGGGGAGCTGTTTTTT	CASQRTSANTGELFF
TRBD1	TRBV9	TRBJ2-5	many	TGTGCCAGCAGCGCCAGGGGGTCCCAAGAGACCCAGTACTTC	CASSARGSQETQYF
-	TRBV2	TRBJ2-7	few	TGTGCCAGAAGTTCACCCGGGGCAGCGATGAGGGAGCAGTACTTC	CARSSPGAAMREQYF
-	TRBV18	TRBJ2-5	many	TGTGCCAGCTCACCCCAAGAGACCCAGTACTTC	CASSPQETQYF
TRBD2	TRBV20-1	TRBJ2-7	medium-sized	TGCAGTGCTCCAGACAGCGGGAGGGCGTGGGAGCAGTACTTC	CSAPDSGRAWEQYF
-	TRBV30	TRBJ2-7	-	TGTGCCTGGAGCGCTGGCGCAAGGGGCCTGCACGAGCAGTACTTC	CAWSAGARGLHEQYF
TRBD1	TRBV4-1	TRBJ1-1	many	TGCGCCAGCAGCCAAGGAAGTGGCAGGGGGGGGACTGAAGCTTTCTTT	CASSQGSGRGGTEAFF
TRBD2	TRBV6-1	TRBJ2-3	many	TGTGCCAGCAGTGAACAAGCGGGGGGGCAGGATACGCAGTATTTT	CASSEQAGGQDTQYF
-	TRBV6-1	TRBJ1-5	many	TGTGCCAGCAGTGAAGCGGAACGGCTACCAAATCAGCCCCAGCATTTT	CASSEAERLPNQPQHF
TRBD2	TRBV11-2	TRBJ2-1	many	TGTGCCAGCAGCCGGACAGGTGCGGGGGGGAATGAGCAGTTCTTC	CASSRTGAGGNEQFF
TRBD2	TRBV6-6	TRBJ2-1	many	TGTGCCAGCAGTTACCAGGGACTAGCGGGAGAGGGCGGTGAGCAGTTCTTC	CASSYQGLAGEGGEQFF